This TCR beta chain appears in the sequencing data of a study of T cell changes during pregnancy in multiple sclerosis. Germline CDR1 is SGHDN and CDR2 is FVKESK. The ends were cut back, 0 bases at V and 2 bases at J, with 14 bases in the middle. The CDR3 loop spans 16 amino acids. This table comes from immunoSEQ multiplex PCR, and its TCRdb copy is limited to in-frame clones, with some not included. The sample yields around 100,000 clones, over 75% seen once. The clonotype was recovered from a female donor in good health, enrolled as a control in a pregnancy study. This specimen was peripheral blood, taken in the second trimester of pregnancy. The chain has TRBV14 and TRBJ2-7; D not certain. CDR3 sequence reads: CASSQDSFLTAYEQYF. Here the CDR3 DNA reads TGTGCCAGCAGCCAAGATTCCTTTTTAACAGCCTACGAGCAGTACTTC.